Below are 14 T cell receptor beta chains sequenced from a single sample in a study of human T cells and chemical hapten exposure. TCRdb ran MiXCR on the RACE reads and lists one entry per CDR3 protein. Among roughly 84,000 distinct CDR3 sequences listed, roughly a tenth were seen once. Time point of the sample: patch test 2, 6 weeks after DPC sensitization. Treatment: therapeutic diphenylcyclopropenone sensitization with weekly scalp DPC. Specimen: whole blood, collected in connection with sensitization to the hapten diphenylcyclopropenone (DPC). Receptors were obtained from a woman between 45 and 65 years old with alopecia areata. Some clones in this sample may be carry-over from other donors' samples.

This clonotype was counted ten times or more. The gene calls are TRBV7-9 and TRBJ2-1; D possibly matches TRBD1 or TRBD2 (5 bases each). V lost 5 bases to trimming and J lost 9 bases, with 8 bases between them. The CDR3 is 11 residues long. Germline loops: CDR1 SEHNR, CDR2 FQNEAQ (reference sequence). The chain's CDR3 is CASSRGAEQFF. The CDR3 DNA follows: TGTGCCAGCAGCAGGGGAGCTGAGCAGTTCTTC.

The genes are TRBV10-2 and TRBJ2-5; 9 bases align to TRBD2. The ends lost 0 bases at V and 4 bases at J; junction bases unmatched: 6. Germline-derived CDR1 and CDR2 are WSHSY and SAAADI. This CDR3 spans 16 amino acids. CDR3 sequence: CASSESRLAELETQYF. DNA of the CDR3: TGCGCCAGCAGTGAGTCAAGACTAGCGGAGTTAGAGACCCAGTACTTC.

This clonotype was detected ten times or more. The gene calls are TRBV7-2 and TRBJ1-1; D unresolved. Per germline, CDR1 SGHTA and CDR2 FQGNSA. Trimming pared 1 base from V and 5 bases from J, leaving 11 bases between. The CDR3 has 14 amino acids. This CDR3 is CASSLEGILTEAFF. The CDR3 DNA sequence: TGTGCCAGCAGCTTAGAGGGCATTTTGACTGAAGCTTTCTTT.

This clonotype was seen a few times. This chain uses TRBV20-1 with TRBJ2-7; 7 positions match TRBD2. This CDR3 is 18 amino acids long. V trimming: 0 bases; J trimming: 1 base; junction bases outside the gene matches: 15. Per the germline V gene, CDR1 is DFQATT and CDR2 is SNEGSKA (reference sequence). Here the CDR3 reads CSARDFSSSAGRSYEQYF. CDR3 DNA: TGCAGTGCTAGAGATTTTTCTTCGTCAGCGGGAAGGTCCTACGAGCAGTACTTC.

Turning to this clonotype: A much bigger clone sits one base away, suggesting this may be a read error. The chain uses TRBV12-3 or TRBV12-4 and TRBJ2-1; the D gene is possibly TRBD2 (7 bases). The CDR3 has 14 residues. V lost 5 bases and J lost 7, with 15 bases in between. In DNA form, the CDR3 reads TGTGCCAGCAGTACAGGGAGGGAGATTAATGAGCAGTTCTTC. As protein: CASSTGREINEQFF.

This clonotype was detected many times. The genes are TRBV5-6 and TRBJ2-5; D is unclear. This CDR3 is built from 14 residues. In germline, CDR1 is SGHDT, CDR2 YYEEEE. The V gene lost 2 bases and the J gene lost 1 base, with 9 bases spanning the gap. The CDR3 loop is CASSFTDGQETQYF. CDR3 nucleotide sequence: TGTGCCAGCAGCTTTACTGACGGCCAAGAGACCCAGTACTTC.

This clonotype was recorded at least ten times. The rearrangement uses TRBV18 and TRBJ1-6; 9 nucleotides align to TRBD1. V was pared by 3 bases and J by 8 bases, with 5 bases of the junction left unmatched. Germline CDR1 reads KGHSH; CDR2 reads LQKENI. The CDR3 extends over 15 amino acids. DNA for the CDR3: TGTGCCAGCTCACCGACAGGGGGTATGGATTCACCCCTCCACTTT. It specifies CASSPTGGMDSPLHF.

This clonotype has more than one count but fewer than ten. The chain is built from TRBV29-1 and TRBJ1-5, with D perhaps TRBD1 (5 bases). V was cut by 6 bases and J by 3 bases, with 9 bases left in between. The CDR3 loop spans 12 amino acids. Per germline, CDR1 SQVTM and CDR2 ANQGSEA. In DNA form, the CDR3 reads TGCAGCGTCCAGGGCTACAATCAGCCCCAGCATTTT. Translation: CSVQGYNQPQHF.

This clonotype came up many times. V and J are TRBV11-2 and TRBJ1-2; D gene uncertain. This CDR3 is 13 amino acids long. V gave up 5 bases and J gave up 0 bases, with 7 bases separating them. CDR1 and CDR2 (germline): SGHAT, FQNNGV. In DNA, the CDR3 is TGTGCCAGCAGCGGACGAACTAACTATGGCTACACCTTC. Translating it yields CASSGRTNYGYTF.

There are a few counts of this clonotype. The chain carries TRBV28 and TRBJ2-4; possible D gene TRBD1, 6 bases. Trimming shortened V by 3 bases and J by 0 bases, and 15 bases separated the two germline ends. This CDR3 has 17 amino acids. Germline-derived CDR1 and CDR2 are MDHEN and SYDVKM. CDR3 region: CASSFERPRGAKNIQYF. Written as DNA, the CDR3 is TGTGCCAGCAGTTTTGAGCGGCCCAGGGGAGCCAAAAACATTCAGTACTTC.

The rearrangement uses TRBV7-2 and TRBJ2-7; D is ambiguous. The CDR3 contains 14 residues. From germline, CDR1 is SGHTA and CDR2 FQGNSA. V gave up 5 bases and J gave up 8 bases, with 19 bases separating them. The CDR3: CASSPRPDYVKQYF. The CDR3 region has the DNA TGTGCCAGCAGCCCCCGCCCGGATTACGTCAAGCAGTACTTC.

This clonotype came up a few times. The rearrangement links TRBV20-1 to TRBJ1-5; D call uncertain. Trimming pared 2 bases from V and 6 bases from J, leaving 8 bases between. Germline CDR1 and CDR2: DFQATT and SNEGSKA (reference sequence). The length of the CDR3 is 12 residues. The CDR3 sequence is CSARRRGQPQHF. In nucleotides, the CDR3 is TGCAGTGCTAGACGGCGGGGTCAGCCCCAGCATTTT.

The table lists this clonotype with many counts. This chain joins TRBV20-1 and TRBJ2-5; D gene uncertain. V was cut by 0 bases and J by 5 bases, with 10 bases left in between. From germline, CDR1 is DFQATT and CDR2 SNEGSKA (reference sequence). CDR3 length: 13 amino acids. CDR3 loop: CSARDERAETQYF. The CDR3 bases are TGCAGTGCTAGAGATGAGAGAGCGGAGACCCAGTACTTC.

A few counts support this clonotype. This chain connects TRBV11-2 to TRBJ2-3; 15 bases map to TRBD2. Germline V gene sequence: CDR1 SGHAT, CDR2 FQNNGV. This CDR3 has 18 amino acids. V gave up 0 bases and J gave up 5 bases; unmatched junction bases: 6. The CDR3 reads CASSLDSGLAGGRDTQYF. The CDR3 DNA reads TGTGCCAGCAGCTTAGATTCGGGACTAGCGGGAGGCAGAGATACGCAGTATTTT.